This T cell receptor beta chain was retrieved from a study of human versus mouse CDR3 diversity and MHC coevolution. Study outcomes and limitations: Human CDR3s averaged more deletions and insertions than mouse CDR3s.

Sequencing used immunoSEQ multiplex PCR; TCRdb keeps in-frame clones, though not all of them. The sample carries 50,000 to 70,000 clones, roughly 93% recorded once. As regards this clone: What it binds is not known.

The sample was naive CD4+ T cells from blood. Subset of the sample: CD45RO-negative CD62L-positive naive CD4 T cells. This receptor was identified in a person between 60 and 70 years old in good health.

CDR3 loop: CASSEPMTSLYTDTQYF. The CDR3 nucleotides are TGTGCCAGCAGTGAACCAATGACTAGCCTCTACACAGATACGCAGTATTTT. This chain joins TRBV6-1 and TRBJ2-3; 7 positions match TRBD2. CDR3 length equals 17 residues. The V gene's germline CDR1 is MNHNS and CDR2 SASEGT. J was trimmed by 2 bases and V by 2 bases; bases with no gene match: 10.